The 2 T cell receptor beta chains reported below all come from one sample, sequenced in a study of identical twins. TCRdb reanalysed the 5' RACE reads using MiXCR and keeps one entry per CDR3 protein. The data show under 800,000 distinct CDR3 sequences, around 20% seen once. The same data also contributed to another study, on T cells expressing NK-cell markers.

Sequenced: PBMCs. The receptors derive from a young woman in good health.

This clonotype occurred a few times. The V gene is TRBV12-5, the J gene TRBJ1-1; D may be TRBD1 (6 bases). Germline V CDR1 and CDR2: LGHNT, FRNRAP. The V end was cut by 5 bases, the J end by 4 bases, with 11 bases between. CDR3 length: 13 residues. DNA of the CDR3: TGTGCTAGTGGTCAAGGGGGGGGCACTGAAGCTTTCTTT. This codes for CASGQGGGTEAFF.

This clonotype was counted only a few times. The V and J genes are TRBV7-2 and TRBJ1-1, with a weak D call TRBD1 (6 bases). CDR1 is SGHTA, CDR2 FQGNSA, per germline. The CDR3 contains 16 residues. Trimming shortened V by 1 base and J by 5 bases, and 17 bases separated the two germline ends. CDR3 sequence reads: CASSLGTGQLWTEAFF. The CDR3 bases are TGTGCCAGCAGCTTAGGGACGGGACAATTATGGACTGAAGCTTTCTTT.